This T cell receptor beta chain comes out of a study of cytomegalovirus exposure and HLA in healthy donors. Whole-study results and caveats: Within a later analysis, the majority of CMV-associated TCR beta chains appeared HLA-restricted. In vitro work confirmed that three CMV-associated chains recognize CMV antigens.

The study ran its PCR with 60 Vbeta and 13 Jbeta primers. Here immunoSEQ multiplex PCR was the method, and the copy in TCRdb shows in-frame clones only, minus some. The sample contains under 200,000 clones, around 85% of which appear only once. Among the donors, all were healthy bone marrow donors. The V end lost 5 bases, the J end lost 4 bases, and 5 bases lay between the germline ends. The CDR3 length is 11 residues. CDR1 is MNHEY, CDR2 SVGAGI, per germline. In regard to this clone: What it binds is not known.

The gene calls are TRBV6-5 and TRBJ2-5, with D unresolved. The material sequenced was PBMCs. This sequence was found in a human donor in good health. In nucleotides, the CDR3 is TGTGCCAGCAGTGCGAGAGAGACCCAGTACTTC. Translated, it gives CASSARETQYF.